The 12 T cell receptor beta chains presented below share a single source sample, sequenced in a study of neurological immune-mediated disorders (dated by TCRdb to about 2019). Library preparation used 5' RACE. Sequencing instrument: Illumina HiSeq 2500. TCRdb handled the public reads itself, with Q25 trimming in fastp and clone calling in MiXCR, and kept productive beta chains. Records with the same CDR3 protein are collapsed into one entry carrying the most frequent genes and DNA. The sample has about 52,000 distinct CDR3 sequences on record, around 3.5% of them singletons. Together, the top ten hold 6.5% of the sample. The sequenced sample consisted of PBMCs. The receptors were gathered from a man aged 60 to 69 with multiple sclerosis.

This clonotype was observed a handful of times. The V call is TRBV5-5, the J call TRBJ2-3; no clear D. Germline lookup yields CDR1 SGHKS and CDR2 YYEKEE (reference sequence). The CDR3 contains 11 residues. V was trimmed by 4 bases and J by 6 bases, leaving 6 bases between them. CDR3 region: CASSPADTQYF. Written as DNA, the CDR3 is TGTGCCAGCAGCCCCGCGGATACGCAGTATTTT.

This clonotype was observed at least ten times. Written as DNA, the CDR3 is TGTGCCAGCAGCTCCCTTAAAGAGACCCAGTACTTC. Translating gives CASSSLKETQYF. The rearrangement uses TRBV7-2 and TRBJ2-5; D gene unclear. The germline gives CDR1 SGHTA, CDR2 FQGNSA. V was cut by 4 bases and J by 3 bases, with 6 bases left in between. The length of the CDR3 is 12 residues.

This clonotype was seen repeatedly, ten times or more. The genes are TRBV5-6 and TRBJ2-7; perhaps TRBD1 as D (5 bases). With 1 base removed from V and 3 bases from J, the gap between germline ends came to 5 bases. The CDR3 is 12 amino acids. Looked up from germline, CDR1 is SGHDT and CDR2 is YYEEEE. The CDR3 spells CASSLRGYEQYF. The DNA for the CDR3 is TGTGCCAGCAGCTTGAGGGGCTACGAGCAGTACTTC.

This clonotype was seen repeatedly, ten times or more. The rearrangement uses TRBV5-5 and TRBJ2-3; D remains ambiguous. The V gene's germline CDR1 is SGHKS and CDR2 YYEKEE (reference sequence). This CDR3 is 13 amino acids long. V was clipped by 2 bases and J by 5 bases, with 9 bases between them. The CDR3 nucleotides are TGTGCCAGCAGCTTAGGGCCTAGAGATACGCAGTATTTT. This encodes CASSLGPRDTQYF.

This clonotype was found many times. The chain couples TRBV4-1 to TRBJ2-7; a possible D gene is TRBD1 (6 bases). The V end was cut by 6 bases, the J end by 2 bases, with 17 bases between. Looked up from germline, CDR1 is MGHRA and CDR2 is YSYEKL. CDR3 size: 15 residues. The CDR3 loop is CASSPTGQLTYEQYF. The CDR3 coding sequence is TGCGCCAGCAGTCCGACCGGACAGCTGACCTACGAGCAGTACTTC.

This clonotype occurred many times. J is TRBJ2-6 and V is TRBV10-1; D is perhaps TRBD1 (6 bases). Per germline, CDR1 WNHNN and CDR2 SYGVQD (reference sequence). This CDR3 is 15 amino acids long. V was cut by 3 bases and J by 2 bases, with 8 bases left in between. CDR3 sequence reads: CASSDAGAGANVLTF. Written as DNA, the CDR3 is TGCGCCAGCAGTGACGCAGGGGCTGGGGCCAACGTCCTGACTTTC.

This clonotype was counted many times. The chain employs TRBV6-5 and TRBJ2-6; 9 nucleotides agree with TRBD1. The CDR3 sequence is 18 residues long. V lost 2 bases, J lost 1 base, and 6 bases stayed unmatched. The germline V gene encodes CDR1 MNHEY and CDR2 SVGAGI. CDR3 amino acids: CASSYPRDRASGANVLTF. CDR3 nucleotide sequence: TGTGCCAGCAGTTACCCCCGGGACAGGGCTTCTGGGGCCAACGTCCTGACTTTC.

This clonotype came up many times. V gene TRBV4-1 combines with J gene TRBJ1-3; D is perhaps TRBD1 (6 bases). CDR1 MGHRA and CDR2 YSYEKL come from the germline V gene. Trimming stripped 0 bases from V and 1 base from J, with 19 bases between. The CDR3 spans 19 residues. The CDR3 here is CASSQEGIEQGFSGNTIYF. The CDR3 nucleotides are TGCGCCAGCAGCCAAGAAGGTATTGAACAGGGCTTTTCTGGAAACACCATATATTTT.

This clonotype was seen ten or more times. DNA of the CDR3: TGCAGTGCTAGAGATACAGATACGCAGTATTTT. Its translation: CSARDTDTQYF. The chain combines TRBV20-1 with TRBJ2-3, with D unresolved. V shed 0 bases and J shed 3 bases, with 1 base lying between them. This CDR3 is built from 11 residues. CDR1 and CDR2 from the germline V gene are DFQATT and SNEGSKA (reference sequence).

This clonotype came up many times. The V gene is TRBV20-1, the J gene TRBJ2-5; D uncertain. V gave up 3 bases and J gave up 1 base, with 3 bases separating them. The CDR3 has 11 amino acids. Germline V gives CDR1 DFQATT, CDR2 SNEGSKA (reference sequence). The chain's CDR3 is CSARTQETQYF. In DNA form, the CDR3 reads TGCAGTGCTAGGACCCAAGAGACCCAGTACTTC.

With regard to this clonotype: Its ends do not fully match the called genes, so a read error is possible. This chain joins TRBV5-1 and TRBJ1-6; D gene uncertain. The CDR3 consists of 16 residues. Per germline, CDR1 SGHRS and CDR2 YFSETQ. This chain's CDR3 is CANSPGRNSYNSHLHF. The CDR3 DNA reads as TGCGCCAACAGCCCAGGACGGAACTCCTATAATTCACACCTCCACTTT.

Many counts were recorded for this clonotype. The chain combines TRBV10-2 with TRBJ2-1; TRBD1 matches 7 bases. J gave up 9 bases and V 4 bases, and 9 bases lay outside the gene matches. The CDR3 is made up of 14 amino acids. The germline V gene has CDR1 WSHSY and CDR2 SAAADI. This chain's CDR3 is CASSGQGILGEQFF. CDR3 DNA sequence: TGCGCCAGCAGTGGACAGGGAATTCTGGGTGAGCAGTTCTTC.